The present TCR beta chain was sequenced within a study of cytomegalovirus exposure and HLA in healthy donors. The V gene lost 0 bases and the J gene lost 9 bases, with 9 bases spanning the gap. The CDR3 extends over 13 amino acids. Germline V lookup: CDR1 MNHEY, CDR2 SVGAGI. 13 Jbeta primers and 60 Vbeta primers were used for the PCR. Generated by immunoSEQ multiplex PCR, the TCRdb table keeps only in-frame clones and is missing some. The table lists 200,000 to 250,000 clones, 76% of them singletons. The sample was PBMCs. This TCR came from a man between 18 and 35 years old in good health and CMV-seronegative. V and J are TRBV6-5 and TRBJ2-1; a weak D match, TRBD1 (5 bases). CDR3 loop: CASSYSTVGEQFF. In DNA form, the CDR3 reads TGTGCCAGCAGTTACTCGACAGTCGGTGAGCAGTTCTTC.